These T cell receptor beta chains were read from a single sample in a study of breast tumors, draining lymph nodes, adjacent tissues. TCRdb ran MiXCR on the multiplex PCR reads and lists one entry per CDR3 protein. This table has some 83,000 distinct CDR3 sequences, roughly 20% appearing once. The sequencing input was axillary lymph node tissue. These receptors all come from a female donor with breast cancer. Some clones in this sample may be carry-over from other donors' samples. Each CDR3 is given with its conserved first and last residue. A D gene is named only where the DNA matches it firmly. Only some rows state a clone size, as once, few, many or a class for expanded clones.

J gene | V gene | clone size | D gene | CDR3 DNA | CDR3 protein
TRBJ1-6 | TRBV14 | many | NA | TGTGCCAGCAGCCATAACTCCCGGTCACCCCTCCACTTT | CASSHNSRSPLHF
TRBJ2-7 | TRBV20-1 | many | TRBD1 | TGCAGTGCTAGGGGACAGGGGACCCCCGAGCAGTACTTC | CSARGQGTPEQYF
TRBJ1-2 | TRBV4-3 | many | NA | TGCGCCAGCAGCCAAGAGTACAGGGTGAGGGGCTATGGCTACACCTTC | CASSQEYRVRGYGYTF
TRBJ2-1 | TRBV13 | many | TRBD2 | TGTGCCAGCAGCTTAGATGTACTAGCGGGTCGTCAGTTCTTC | CASSLDVLAGRQFF
TRBJ1-2 | TRBV18 | NA | NA | TGTGCCAGCTCACCACGGTATGGCTACACCTTC | CASSPRYGYTF
TRBJ2-1 | TRBV6-5 | NA | NA | TGTGCCAGCAGTTGGGGCAGGGCATCCTACAATGAGCAGTTCTTC | CASSWGRASYNEQFF
TRBJ2-7 | TRBV20-1 | many | TRBD2 | TGCAGTGCTGGAGGATCTAGCGGGAGCTTGAGCGAGCAGTACTTC | CSAGGSSGSLSEQYF
TRBJ1-4 | TRBV30 | NA | NA | TGTGCCGGTGAGGGGCTAGGCGAAAAACTGTTTTTT | CAGEGLGEKLFF
TRBJ2-3 | TRBV6-1 | many | NA | TGTGCCAGCAGGCGGGACCTCAACACAGATACGCAGTATTTT | CASRRDLNTDTQYF
TRBJ2-2 | TRBV5-8 | many | NA | TGTGCCAGCAGCCGCGACGTTTGGGCGAACACCGGGGAGCTGTTTTTT | CASSRDVWANTGELFF
TRBJ2-7 | TRBV10-3 | medium-sized | NA | TGTGCCATCAGTGAAGTGGACAGAAGGGGTACCTTC | CAISEVDRRGTF
TRBJ1-2 | TRBV29-1 | many | TRBD1 | TGCAGCGTTGACTCGCGGGACAGGGGTGTAGGCTATGGCTACACCTTC | CSVDSRDRGVGYGYTF
TRBJ2-3 | TRBV30 | NA | TRBD2 | TGTGCCTGGAGGCTTGGGCTAGCGGGGGATACGCAGTATTTT | CAWRLGLAGDTQYF
TRBJ2-5 | TRBV5-5 | many | NA | TGTGCCAGCAGCATACCGGGACGGATCCAAGAGACCCAGTACTTC | CASSIPGRIQETQYF
TRBJ1-5 | TRBV24-1 | many | TRBD1 | TGTGCCACCAGTGGGACAGGGGATCAGCCCCAGCATTTT | CATSGTGDQPQHF
TRBJ2-2 | TRBV5-8 | many | NA | TGTGCCAGCAGCTTTCGGGGGATCGTAAACACCGGGGAGCTGTTTTTT | CASSFRGIVNTGELFF
TRBJ2-7 | TRBV27 | many | NA | TGTGCCAGCAGTTCTTTCCTAGGGGGGAGGGAGCAGTACTTC | CASSSFLGGREQYF
TRBJ2-6 | TRBV11-3 | few | NA | TGTGCCAGCAGCCATACGGGCTCTGGGGCCAACGTCCTGACTTTC | CASSHTGSGANVLTF
TRBJ2-3 | TRBV4-1 | many | NA | TGCGCCAGCGTCGGGGACAGGACTAGCGGCACAGATACGCAGTATTTT | CASVGDRTSGTDTQYF
TRBJ1-5 | TRBV7-8 | many | NA | TGTGCCAGCAGCTCCCAAACCCTCGATCAGCCCCAGCATTTT | CASSSQTLDQPQHF
TRBJ2-7 | TRBV6-5 | many | NA | TGTGCCAGCAGTGTATTCGGCTACGAGCAGTACTTC | CASSVFGYEQYF
TRBJ2-7 | TRBV6-1 | many | TRBD1 | TGTGCCAGCAGTGAAGGTGGGACAGTACGGCGGGAGCAGTACTTC | CASSEGGTVRREQYF
TRBJ2-1 | TRBV5-1 | many | TRBD2 | TGCGCCAGCAGCCCCCGGGGGGCCTACAATGAGCAGTTCTTC | CASSPRGAYNEQFF
TRBJ2-3 | TRBV5-1 | many | NA | TGCGCCAGCACCCCGGACCCGAGCAGCACAGATACGCAGTATTTT | CASTPDPSSTDTQYF
TRBJ2-7 | TRBV7-9 | many | TRBD2 | TGTGCCAGCAGCGCGTCTAGCGGGAGTGACGAGCAGTACTTC | CASSASSGSDEQYF
TRBJ2-5 | TRBV20-1 | once | NA | TGCAGTGCTAGTCTGGGCGGTCCTTTTGAGACCCAGTACTTC | CSASLGGPFETQYF
TRBJ2-1 | TRBV15 | many | TRBD2 | TGTGCCACAGGGACTAGCGGGAGAAACCGGCAGTTCTTC | CATGTSGRNRQFF
TRBJ2-2 | TRBV7-2 | many | TRBD1 | TGTGCCAGCAGCCCCGACAGGGGCCTGTTTTTT | CASSPDRGLFF
TRBJ2-4 | TRBV5-8 | NA | NA | TGTGCCAGCAGCTTGGGACAGCGTGGAGCCAAAAACATTCAGTACTTC | CASSLGQRGAKNIQYF
TRBJ2-2 | TRBV7-9 | many | NA | TGTGCCAGCAGCCTACGGGTGGCTAGCTTTTTTGAGGACACCGGGGAGCTGTTTTTT | CASSLRVASFFEDTGELFF
TRBJ2-3 | TRBV19 | many | NA | TGTGCCAGTAGTACCGGGGCCTCAGATACGCAGTATTTT | CASSTGASDTQYF
TRBJ2-1 | TRBV4-1 | NA | NA | TGCGCCAGCAGCCAAAGCCCCCCGGACGGCTACAATGAGCAGTTCTTC | CASSQSPPDGYNEQFF
TRBJ2-3 | TRBV7-3 | many | TRBD2 | TGTGCCAGCAGCCCCCGACTAGCGAACCGTCGGGATACGCAGTATTTT | CASSPRLANRRDTQYF
TRBJ1-4 | TRBV15 | many | NA | TGTGCCACCAGCAGAGAGGGGCTCGAGGACACAAGACTGTTTTTT | CATSREGLEDTRLFF
TRBJ2-7 | TRBV7-3 | NA | NA | TGTGCCAGCAGCTTAAACGGACAAAGCTCCTACGAGCAGTACTTC | CASSLNGQSSYEQYF
TRBJ2-6 | TRBV19 | many | TRBD1 | TGTGCCAGTAGTATGCGGACAGGGGTGGCTGGGGCCAACGTCCTGACTTTC | CASSMRTGVAGANVLTF
TRBJ1-2 | TRBV7-8 | many | NA | TGTGCCAGCAGCTTAGAAACAGGCCTTGGCTACACCTTC | CASSLETGLGYTF
TRBJ2-1 | TRBV10-3 | NA | TRBD1 | TGTGCCATCGGTCCGGGACAGGGGGTCGGTGAGCAGTTCTTC | CAIGPGQGVGEQFF
TRBJ1-3 | TRBV9 | many | NA | TGTGCCAGCAGCGCCAATTGGGGAGCTGGAAACACCATATATTTT | CASSANWGAGNTIYF
TRBJ2-7 | TRBV7-9 | many | TRBD2 | TGTGCCAGCAGACCTAGCGGGACCAGGGGATGGCAGTACTTC | CASRPSGTRGWQYF
TRBJ1-6 | TRBV20-1 | many | TRBD1 | TGCAGTGCTAGGGGGCTTGGGGGACAGGGATTTTCACCCCTCCACTTT | CSARGLGGQGFSPLHF
TRBJ2-7 | TRBV6-5 | many | NA | TGTGCCAGCAGTTACTCACAGGGAAATATATACGAGCAGTACTTC | CASSYSQGNIYEQYF